This T cell receptor beta chain was profiled in a study of T cell responses to AZD1222 COVID-19 vaccine. A single count supports this clone. Antigen: not known. The study, taken as a whole, reports: Among the donors, most were white British and more were female, and clonal diversity was possibly underestimated. Nearly half of unique spike-specific TCRs reportedly avoided B.1.351 and B.1.1.7 mutated regions. When two AZD1222 doses had been given, Spike-specific TCR breadth and depth rose.

V lost 0 bases and J lost 4; bases outside the gene matches: 5. This CDR3 is 16 amino acids long. Germline V gives CDR1 MNHEY, CDR2 SMNVEV (reference sequence). The data were produced by immunoSEQ multiplex PCR, yet TCRdb's version contains in-frame clones alone and is incomplete. The profile shows approximately 80,000 clones, 88% of them singletons. The TCR was taken from an adult in good health. This chain joins TRBV27 and TRBJ2-1, with TRBD2 matching over 8 bases. This sample comprised peripheral blood, obtained on day 0 of MenACWY control vaccination. In DNA form, the CDR3 reads TGTGCCAGCAGTTTATCTGCGGGGGGCCTATACAATGAGCAGTTCTTC. Translated: CASSLSAGGLYNEQFF.